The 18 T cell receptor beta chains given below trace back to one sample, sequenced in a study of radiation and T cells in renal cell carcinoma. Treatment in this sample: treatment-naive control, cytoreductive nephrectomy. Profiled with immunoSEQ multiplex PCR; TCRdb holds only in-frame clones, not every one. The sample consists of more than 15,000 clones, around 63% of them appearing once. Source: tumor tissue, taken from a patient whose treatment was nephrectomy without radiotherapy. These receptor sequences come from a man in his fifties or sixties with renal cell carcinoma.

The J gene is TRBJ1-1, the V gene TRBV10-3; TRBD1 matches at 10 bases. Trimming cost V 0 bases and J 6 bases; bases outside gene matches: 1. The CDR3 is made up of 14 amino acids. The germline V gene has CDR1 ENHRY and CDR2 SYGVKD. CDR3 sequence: CAISESGTGAEAFF. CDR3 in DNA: TGTGCCATCAGTGAGTCGGGGACAGGGGCTGAAGCTTTCTTT.

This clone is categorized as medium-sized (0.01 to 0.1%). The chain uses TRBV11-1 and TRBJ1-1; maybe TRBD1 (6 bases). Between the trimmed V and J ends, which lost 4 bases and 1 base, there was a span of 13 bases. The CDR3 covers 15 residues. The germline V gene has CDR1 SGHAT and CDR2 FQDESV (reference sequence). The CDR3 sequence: CASSSLTGSNTEAFF. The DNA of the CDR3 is TGTGCCAGCAGCTCGCTGACAGGATCGAACACTGAAGCTTTCTTT.

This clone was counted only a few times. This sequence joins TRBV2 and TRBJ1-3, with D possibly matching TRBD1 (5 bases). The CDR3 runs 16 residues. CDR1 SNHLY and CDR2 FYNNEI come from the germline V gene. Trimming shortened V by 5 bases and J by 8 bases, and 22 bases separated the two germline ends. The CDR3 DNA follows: TGTGCCAGCAGTTCCCGGGACGGAGACTTAAGGGACACCATATATTTT. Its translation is CASSSRDGDLRDTIYF.

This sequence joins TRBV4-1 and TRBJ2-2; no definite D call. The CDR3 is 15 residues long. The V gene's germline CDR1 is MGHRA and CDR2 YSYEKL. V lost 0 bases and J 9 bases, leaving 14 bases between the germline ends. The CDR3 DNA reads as TGCGCCAGCAGCCAAGATATCTCTGGGCTCCGGGAGCTGTTTTTT. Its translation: CASSQDISGLRELFF.

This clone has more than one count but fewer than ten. The DNA of the CDR3 is TGTGCCATCAGTGATGTGGGAGGAAAACAAGAGACCCAGTACTTC. It encodes CAISDVGGKQETQYF. J is TRBJ2-5 and V is TRBV10-3; weak D call: TRBD2 (6 bases). The length of the CDR3 is 15 residues. CDR1 and CDR2 (germline): ENHRY, SYGVKD. V lost 3 bases, J lost 2 bases, and 13 bases lay in between.

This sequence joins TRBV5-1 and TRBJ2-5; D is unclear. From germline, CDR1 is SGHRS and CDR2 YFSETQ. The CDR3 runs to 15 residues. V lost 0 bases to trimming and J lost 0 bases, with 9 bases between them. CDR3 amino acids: CASSLVGSYQETQYF. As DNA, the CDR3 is TGCGCCAGCAGCTTGGTTGGATCGTACCAAGAGACCCAGTACTTC.

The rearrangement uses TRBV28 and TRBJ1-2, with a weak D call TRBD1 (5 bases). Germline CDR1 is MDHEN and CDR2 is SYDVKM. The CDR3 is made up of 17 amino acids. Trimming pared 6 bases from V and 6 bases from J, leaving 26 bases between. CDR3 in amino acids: CASRSPIGAGREDGYTF. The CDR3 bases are TGTGCCAGCAGGTCCCCAATCGGGGCAGGGAGAGAGGATGGCTACACCTTC.

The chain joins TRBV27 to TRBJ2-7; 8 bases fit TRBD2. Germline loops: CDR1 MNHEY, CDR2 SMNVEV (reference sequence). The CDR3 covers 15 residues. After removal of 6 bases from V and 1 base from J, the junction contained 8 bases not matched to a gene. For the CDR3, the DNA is TGTGCCAGCAGCTTAGGGACTAGGCTGTCCTACGAGCAGTACTTC. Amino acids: CASSLGTRLSYEQYF.

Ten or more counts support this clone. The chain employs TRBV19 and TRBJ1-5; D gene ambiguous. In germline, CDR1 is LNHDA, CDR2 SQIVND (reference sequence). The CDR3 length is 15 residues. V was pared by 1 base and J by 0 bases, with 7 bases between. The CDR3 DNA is TGTGCCAGTAGTATAGGCACACATAGCAATCAGCCCCAGCATTTT. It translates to CASSIGTHSNQPQHF. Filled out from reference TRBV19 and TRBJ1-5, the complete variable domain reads DGGITQSPKYLFRKEGQNVTLSCEQNLNHDAMYWYRQDPGQGLRLIYYSQIVNDFQKGDIAEGYSVSREKKESFPLTVTSAQKNPTAFYLCASSIGTHSNQPQHFGDGTRLSIL.

This CDR3 reads CASSFSPPPNTEAFF. Here the CDR3 DNA reads TGTGCCAGCAGCTTCTCGCCCCCCCCGAACACTGAAGCTTTCTTT. The chain carries TRBV7-8 and TRBJ1-1; D uncertain. Germline assignment: CDR1 SGHVS and CDR2 FQNEAQ. Trimming left V 3 bases short and J 1 base short, with 12 bases between. The CDR3 runs 15 residues.

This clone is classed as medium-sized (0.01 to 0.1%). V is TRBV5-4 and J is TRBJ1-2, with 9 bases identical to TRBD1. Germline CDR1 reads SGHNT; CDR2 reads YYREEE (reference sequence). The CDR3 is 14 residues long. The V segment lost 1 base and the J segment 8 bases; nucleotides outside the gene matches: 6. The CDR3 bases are TGTGCCAGCAGCTTGAGGGACAGGGCGAGGGGCTACACCTTC. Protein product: CASSLRDRARGYTF.

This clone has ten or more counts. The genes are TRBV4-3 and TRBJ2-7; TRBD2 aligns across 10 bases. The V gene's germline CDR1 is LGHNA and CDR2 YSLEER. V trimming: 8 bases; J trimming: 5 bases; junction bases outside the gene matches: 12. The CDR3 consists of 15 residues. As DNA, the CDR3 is TGCGCCAGCGGGGTACTAGCGGGGACAATCCACGAGCAGTACTTC. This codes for CASGVLAGTIHEQYF.

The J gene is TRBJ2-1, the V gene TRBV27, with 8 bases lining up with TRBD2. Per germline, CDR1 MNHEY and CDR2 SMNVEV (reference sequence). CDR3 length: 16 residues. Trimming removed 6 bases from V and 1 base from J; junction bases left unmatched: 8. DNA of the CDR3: TGTGCCAGCAGGATATACGGGAGGGATTCCTACAATGAGCAGTTCTTC. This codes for CASRIYGRDSYNEQFF.

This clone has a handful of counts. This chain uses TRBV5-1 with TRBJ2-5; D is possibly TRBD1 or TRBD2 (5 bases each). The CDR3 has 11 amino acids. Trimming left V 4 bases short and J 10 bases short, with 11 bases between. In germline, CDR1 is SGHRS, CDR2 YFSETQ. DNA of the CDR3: TGCGCCAGCAGCCTCCGGGACGACCAGTACTTC. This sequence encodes CASSLRDDQYF. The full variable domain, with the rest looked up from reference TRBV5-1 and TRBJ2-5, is KAGVTQTPRYLIKTRGQQVTLSCSPISGHRSVSWYQQTPGQGLQFLFEYFSETQRNKGNFPGRFSGRQFSNSRSEMNVSTLELGDSALYLCASSLRDDQYFGPGTRLLVL.

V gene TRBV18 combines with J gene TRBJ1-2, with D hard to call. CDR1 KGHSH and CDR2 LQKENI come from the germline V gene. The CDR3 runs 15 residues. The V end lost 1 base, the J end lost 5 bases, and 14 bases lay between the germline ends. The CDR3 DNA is TGTGCCAGCTCACCACTTGCACAGAAACTATATGGCTACACCTTC. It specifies CASSPLAQKLYGYTF.

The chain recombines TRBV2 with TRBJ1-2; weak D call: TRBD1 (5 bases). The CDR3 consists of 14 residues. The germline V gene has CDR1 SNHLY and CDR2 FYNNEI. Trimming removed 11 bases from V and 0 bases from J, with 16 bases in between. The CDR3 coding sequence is TGTGCCGTCCCCTCCGGGGCCTCTAACTATGGCTACACCTTC. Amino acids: CAVPSGASNYGYTF. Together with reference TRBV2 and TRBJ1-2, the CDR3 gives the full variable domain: EPEVTQTPSHQVTQMGQEVILRCVPISNHLYFYWYRQILGQKVEFLVSFYNNEISEKSEIFDDQFSVERPDGSNFTLKIRSTKLEDSAMYFCAVPSGASNYGYTFGSGTRLTVV.

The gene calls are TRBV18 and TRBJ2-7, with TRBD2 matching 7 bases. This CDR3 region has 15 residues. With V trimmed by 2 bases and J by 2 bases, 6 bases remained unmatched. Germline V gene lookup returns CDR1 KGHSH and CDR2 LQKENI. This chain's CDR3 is CASSPGTIGTYEQYF. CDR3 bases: TGTGCCAGCTCACCAGGGACTATAGGAACCTACGAGCAGTACTTC. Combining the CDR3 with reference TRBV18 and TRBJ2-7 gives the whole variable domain NAGVMQNPRHLVRRRGQEARLRCSPMKGHSHVYWYRQLPEEGLKFMVYLQKENIIDESGMPKERFSAEFPKEGPSILRIQQVVRGDSAAYFCASSPGTIGTYEQYFGPGTRLTVT.

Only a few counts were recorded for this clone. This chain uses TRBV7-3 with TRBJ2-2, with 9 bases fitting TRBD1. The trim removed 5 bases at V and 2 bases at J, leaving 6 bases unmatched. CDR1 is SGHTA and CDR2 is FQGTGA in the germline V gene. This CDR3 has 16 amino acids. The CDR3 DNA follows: TGTGCCAGCAGCCCGGACAGGGGCACTAACACCGGGGAGCTGTTTTTT. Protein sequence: CASSPDRGTNTGELFF.